This T cell receptor beta chain stems from a study of identical twins. Study results and caveats: Twin-shared out-of-frame alpha sequences showed excess low generation probability. Beta out-of-frame twin sharing showed a weaker excess. There is a chance that invariant MAIT and iNKT cells partially muddied zero-insertion analyses.

This clonotype showed up just a few times. What it recognizes is unknown. The CDR3 extends over 12 amino acids. The germline V gene encodes CDR1 SEHNR and CDR2 FQNEAQ (reference sequence). Deletions cut 7 bases from V and 0 bases from J, with 6 bases between. Unique molecular identifiers were present on the cDNA, and a universal primer site came from template switching. TCRdb re-called the 5' RACE reads through MiXCR, storing one row per CDR3 protein. This sample has approximately 490,000 distinct CDR3 sequences, with approximately 20% found just once. The same sample was also studied in work on yellow fever vaccine responses in identical twins.

The clonotype originates from a woman between 18 and 30 years old in good health. The sample comprised CD4+ T cells sorted from blood. J is TRBJ1-1 and V is TRBV7-9; unclear D gene. DNA of the CDR3: TGTGCCAGCAACCCCGTGAACACTGAAGCTTTCTTT. Amino acids: CASNPVNTEAFF.